This TCR beta chain derives from a study of blood T cell repertoires in COVID-19. In the study overall: PBMCs, B-cell-depleted T cells, or T cells were the source of the cDNA or gDNA that made up the material.

Trimming removed 1 base at V and 6 bases at J, with 12 bases between. CDR1 is LGHNA, CDR2 YNFKEQ, per germline. The CDR3 is made up of 14 amino acids. Authors' analysis steps: For nucleated cells, counts were estimated from reference gene primer amplification. This table comes from immunoSEQ multiplex PCR, and its TCRdb copy is limited to in-frame clones, with some not included. That table gives V, J and clone size, and the DNA gave D and trimming. The sample carries around 65,000 clones, around 82% recorded once. The source material was peripheral blood. The genes are TRBV4-2 and TRBJ1-1; maybe TRBD1 (6 bases). This TCR came from a man older than 75 with active COVID-19. CDR3 loop: CASSQGWGPAEAFF. DNA for the CDR3: TGTGCCAGCAGCCAAGGCTGGGGGCCTGCTGAAGCTTTCTTT.